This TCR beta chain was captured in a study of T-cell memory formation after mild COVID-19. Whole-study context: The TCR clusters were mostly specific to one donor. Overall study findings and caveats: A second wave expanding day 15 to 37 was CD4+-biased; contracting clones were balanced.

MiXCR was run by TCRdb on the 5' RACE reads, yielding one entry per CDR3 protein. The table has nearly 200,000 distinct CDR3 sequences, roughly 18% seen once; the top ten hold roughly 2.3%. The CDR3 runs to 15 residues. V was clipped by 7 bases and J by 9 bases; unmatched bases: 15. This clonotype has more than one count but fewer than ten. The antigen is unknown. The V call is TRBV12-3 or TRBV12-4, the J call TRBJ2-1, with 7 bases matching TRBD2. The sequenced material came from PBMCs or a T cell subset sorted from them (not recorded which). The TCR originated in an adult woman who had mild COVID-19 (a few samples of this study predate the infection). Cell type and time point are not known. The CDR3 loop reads CASTRQGRGTSEQFF. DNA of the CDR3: TGTGCCAGCACCCGACAAGGGAGGGGTACATCTGAGCAGTTCTTC.